These T cell receptor beta chains were read from a single sample in a study of T cell changes during pregnancy in multiple sclerosis. The protocol was immunoSEQ multiplex PCR, while the TCRdb copy is restricted to in-frame clones and leaves out a portion. The profile shows about 100,000 clones, roughly 92% of them singletons. Sequencing was performed on peripheral blood, taken in the first trimester of pregnancy. Receptors were obtained from a female donor with multiple sclerosis, enrolled in a pregnancy study. The CDR3 runs from the conserved cysteine through the conserved F or W. D genes are given only for firm matches. Size values are once, few and many counts, or a class for expanded clones, and some rows have none.

TRBJ2-6,NA,TRBV2,NA,14,TGTGCCAGCAGTGTCCTCTCTGGGGCCAACGTCCTGACTTTC,CASSVLSGANVLTF
TRBJ2-5,once,TRBV5-8,NA,14,TGTGCCAGCAGCTTGGGCTTAGTCCAAGAGACCCAGTACTTC,CASSLGLVQETQYF
TRBJ1-2,NA,TRBV15,NA,13,TGTGCCACCGCCCGGGGGGGAGCCTATGGCTACACCTTC,CATARGGAYGYTF
TRBJ2-5,NA,TRBV15,NA,12,TGTGCCACCAGCAGAGCCTTGGAGACCCAGTACTTC,CATSRALETQYF
TRBJ2-2,NA,TRBV7-9,TRBD2,17,TGTGCCAGCAGAACGGGACTAGCGGGAGGGCCAACCGGGGAGCTGTTTTTT,CASRTGLAGGPTGELFF
TRBJ2-1,NA,TRBV27,TRBD2,15,TGTGCCAGCACCAGGACTAGCGGGAGGTACAATGAGCAGTTCTTC,CASTRTSGRYNEQFF
TRBJ2-2,NA,TRBV28,NA,15,TGTGCCAGCAGTTTGGGCATAGTAAAAACCGGGGAGCTGTTTTTT,CASSLGIVKTGELFF
TRBJ2-3,NA,TRBV7-9,NA,14,TGTGCCAGCAGCCCCCGAGGACTCACAGATACGCAGTATTTT,CASSPRGLTDTQYF
TRBJ2-7,once,TRBV28,TRBD2,16,TGTGCCAGCAGTTTACCATCTAGCGGGAGGGCCCGGGAGCAGTACTTC,CASSLPSSGRAREQYF
TRBJ2-2,NA,TRBV2,TRBD2,15,TGTGCCACCCTCCCAGCGGGGGCCGGCACCGGGGAGCTGTTTTTT,CATLPAGAGTGELFF
TRBJ2-3,NA,TRBV11-2,NA,15,TGTGCCAGCAGCTTAAGGCGGGGCGGCACAGATACGCAGTATTTT,CASSLRRGGTDTQYF
TRBJ1-4,NA,TRBV2,NA,14,TGTGCCAGCAGTGAGGCAGGAGGAAATGAAAAACTGTTTTTT,CASSEAGGNEKLFF
TRBJ2-2,NA,TRBV6-5,NA,12,TGTGCCAGCAGCCTTGAGGGCGGGGAGCTGTTTTTT,CASSLEGGELFF
TRBJ2-6,NA,TRBV29-1,NA,14,TGCAGCGTCCGGACTCACTCTGGGGCCAACGTCCTGACTTTC,CSVRTHSGANVLTF
TRBJ2-6,NA,TRBV10-3,TRBD1,22,TGTGCCATCAGTGTTAGGTCGACACGGGGACAGCTCTTCTTTTCTGGGGCCAACGTCCTGACTTTC,CAISVRSTRGQLFFSGANVLTF
TRBJ2-1,NA,TRBV28,TRBD2,17,TGTGCCAGCAGTTCGCCCTCGACTAGCGTAGGCTACAATGAGCAGTTCTTC,CASSSPSTSVGYNEQFF
TRBJ1-3,NA,TRBV19,NA,14,TGTGCCAGTAGTAGGTCGAGCTCTGGAAACACCATATATTTT,CASSRSSSGNTIYF
TRBJ1-5,NA,TRBV7-9,TRBD1,18,TGTGCCAGCAGCTCGACTGCGGACAGGGAAGATTGGAATCAGCCCCAGCATTTT,CASSSTADREDWNQPQHF
TRBJ2-1,NA,TRBV7-9,TRBD2,16,TGTGCCAGCAGCTTAGAAGGACCCGGGGAGGGCAATGAGCAGTTCTTC,CASSLEGPGEGNEQFF
TRBJ1-2,NA,TRBV5-6,NA,16,TGTGCCAGCAGCTTGGGAATTCAGATTTGGAACTATGGCTACACCTTC,CASSLGIQIWNYGYTF
TRBJ1-1,NA,TRBV5-4,TRBD1,14,TGTGCCAGCAGCCCCTGGGACAGGGGCACTGAAGCTTTCTTT,CASSPWDRGTEAFF
TRBJ1-1,NA,TRBV6-1,TRBD1,13,TGTGCCAGCAGTCTCGACAGGGACCTTGAAGCTTTCTTT,CASSLDRDLEAFF
TRBJ1-2,NA,TRBV7-2,TRBD1,14,TGTGCCAGCAGCAAGACAGGGACCTATCAGGGCTACACCTTC,CASSKTGTYQGYTF
TRBJ2-2,NA,TRBV29-1,TRBD2,17,TGCAGCTTCCTCACAGGACTAGCGGGGGACAACACCGGGGAGCTGTTTTTT,CSFLTGLAGDNTGELFF
TRBJ2-5,NA,TRBV2,TRBD1,14,TGTGCCCATGGGACAGGGCCGTACCAAGAGACCCAGTACTTC,CAHGTGPYQETQYF
TRBJ1-1,NA,TRBV7-2,TRBD1,15,TGTGCCAGCAGCCCGAGACAGGGAAGGGGCACTGAAGCTTTCTTT,CASSPRQGRGTEAFF
TRBJ1-2,NA,TRBV5-4,NA,14,TGTGCCAGCAGCTTTAGGGGTGGCAACTATGGCTACACCTTC,CASSFRGGNYGYTF
TRBJ2-7,NA,TRBV7-2,TRBD1,15,TGTGCCAGCAGCTTCGCTACCGACAGGGTCTACGAGCAGTACTTC,CASSFATDRVYEQYF
TRBJ2-5,NA,TRBV4-3,NA,14,TGCGCCAGCAGCGATCGGCTAGCCGGGGAGACCCAGTACTTC,CASSDRLAGETQYF
TRBJ2-7,NA,TRBV6-5,NA,12,TGTGCCAGCAGGGGAAGGGGGTACGAGCAGTACTTC,CASRGRGYEQYF
TRBJ2-7,NA,TRBV7-8,NA,13,TGTGCCAGCTGCAGGGACTGCGTGCACGAGCAGTACTTC,CASCRDCVHEQYF
TRBJ1-2,once,TRBV5-1,NA,12,TGCGCCAGCAGCGGGGAGGGCTATGGCTACACCTTC,CASSGEGYGYTF
TRBJ2-5,NA,TRBV27,TRBD1,19,TGTGCCAGCAGTTTATCCGGGACAGGGACCGCAGGGAGGCAAGAGACCCAGTACTTC,CASSLSGTGTAGRQETQYF
TRBJ2-7,NA,TRBV5-8,NA,12,TGTGCCAGCAGCTTGCTTAACTACGAGCAGTACTTC,CASSLLNYEQYF
TRBJ1-1,NA,TRBV6-1,NA,13,TGTGCCAGCAGTGTGCCAGGACAAGCTGAAGCTTTCTTT,CASSVPGQAEAFF
TRBJ1-1,NA,TRBV2,TRBD1,14,TGTGCCAGCAGTCCCAGGGGGCCGGGGACTGAAGCTTTCTTT,CASSPRGPGTEAFF
TRBJ2-2,NA,TRBV19,NA,15,TGTGCCAGTAGTATAGGAGGAACGGACACCGGGGAGCTGTTTTTT,CASSIGGTDTGELFF
TRBJ2-7,NA,TRBV7-9,NA,16,TGTGCCAGCAGCCGGTCGGGGTTAAAAGCCCTCGGAGAGCAGTACTTC,CASSRSGLKALGEQYF
TRBJ2-7,NA,TRBV5-1,TRBD2,12,TGCGCCAGCCGCGGGGGGCACTACGAGCAGTACTTC,CASRGGHYEQYF
TRBJ2-1,NA,TRBV27,TRBD2,15,TGTGCCAGCAGTTTTCTAGCGGGATCCTACAATGAGCAGTTCTTC,CASSFLAGSYNEQFF
TRBJ2-5,NA,TRBV7-8,TRBD2,19,TGTGCCAGCAGCTCCCTATCCGGGACTAGCGGGAGCGGCCATAAGACCCAGTACTTC,CASSSLSGTSGSGHKTQYF
TRBJ1-3,NA,TRBV28,TRBD1,16,TGTGCCAGCAGTTTGGGGGACAGGGTCTCTGGAAACACCATATATTTT,CASSLGDRVSGNTIYF
TRBJ1-2,NA,TRBV28,TRBD1,14,TGTGCCAGCAGGACGGGACAGTTTAACTATGGCTACACCTTC,CASRTGQFNYGYTF
TRBJ2-7,NA,TRBV5-1,NA,14,TGCGCCAGCAGCATACAGGGTGCTTTAAACGAGCAGTACTTC,CASSIQGALNEQYF